A single sample gave rise to the 18 T cell receptor beta chains below, sequenced in a study of shared clonotypes between healthy human individuals. Sequencing used immunoSEQ multiplex PCR; TCRdb keeps in-frame clones, though not all of them. The sample holds approximately 620,000 clones, less than 98% seen once. Specimen: naive CD4+ T cells sorted from blood. Subset: CD45RA+ positively selected. Receptors were obtained from a woman aged 30 to 39 in good health.

The V call is TRBV11-3, the J call TRBJ2-7, with 7 bases fitting TRBD2. In germline, CDR1 is SGHNT, CDR2 YENEEA. V dropped 1 base and J dropped 4; count of bases not matched to a gene: 4. The CDR3 is 14 residues long. DNA for the CDR3: TGTGCCAGCAGCTTAGGCGGGAGTTCTTACGAGCAGTACTTC. Its translation: CASSLGGSSYEQYF.

The chain carries TRBV7-2 and TRBJ1-1; the D is unclear. The germline V gene has CDR1 SGHTA and CDR2 FQGNSA. Trimming took off 3 bases at V and 1 base at J, with 3 bases between the two ends. The CDR3 covers 12 residues. The CDR3 reads CASSLWNTEAFF. The DNA for the CDR3 is TGTGCCAGCAGCTTGTGGAACACTGAAGCTTTCTTT.

The V gene is TRBV27, the J gene TRBJ2-3, with 14 positions matching TRBD2. V shed 10 bases, J shed 5 bases, and the junction held 14 bases outside the gene matches. There are 17 residues in the CDR3. Germline CDR1 reads MNHEY; CDR2 reads SMNVEV (reference sequence). In DNA form, the CDR3 reads TGTGCCATCCCGAGTCGACTAGCGGGAGGGCGGGGAGATACGCAGTATTTT. Protein: CAIPSRLAGGRGDTQYF.

The chain recombines TRBV9 with TRBJ2-7; no clear D gene. CDR3 size: 15 residues. Germline assignment: CDR1 SGDLS and CDR2 YYNGEE. V was clipped by 0 bases and J by 0 bases, with 10 bases between them. DNA of the CDR3: TGTGCCAGCAGCGTAGGGGAATCGGGCTCCTACGAGCAGTACTTC. This encodes CASSVGESGSYEQYF. Drawing the rest from reference TRBV9 and TRBJ2-7, the complete variable domain is DSGVTQTPKHLITATGQRVTLRCSPRSGDLSVYWYQQSLDQGLQFLIQYYNGEERAKGNILERFSAQQFPDLHSELNLSSLELGDSALYFCASSVGESGSYEQYFGPGTRLTVT.

This chain links TRBV4-1 with TRBJ2-3, with D unclear. The CDR3 consists of 14 residues. Germline-derived CDR1 and CDR2 are MGHRA and YSYEKL. Trimming took off 0 bases at V and 5 bases at J, with 9 bases between the two ends. CDR3: CASSQEGRVDTQYF. For the CDR3, the DNA is TGCGCCAGCAGCCAAGAGGGAAGGGTAGATACGCAGTATTTT.

The chain couples TRBV11-3 to TRBJ2-7; no definite D call. CDR1 and CDR2 from the germline V gene are SGHNT and YENEEA. The CDR3 covers 12 residues. The ends were cut back, 4 bases at V and 1 base at J, with 5 bases in the middle. CDR3 sequence reads: CASSSTSYEQYF. The DNA of the CDR3 is TGTGCCAGCAGCTCTACATCCTACGAGCAGTACTTC.

This chain connects TRBV6-5 to TRBJ2-7, with 7 bases lining up with TRBD2. This CDR3 contains 14 residues. V gave up 3 bases and J gave up 5 bases; unmatched junction bases: 7. The germline CDR1 and CDR2 sequences are MNHEY and SVGAGI. This CDR3 is CASSYMAGVHEQYF. CDR3 nucleotides: TGTGCCAGCAGTTATATGGCGGGAGTCCACGAGCAGTACTTC.

This sequence joins TRBV2 and TRBJ1-3; 8 nucleotides match TRBD1. J lost 0 bases, V lost 6 bases, and 13 bases had no gene match. Germline CDR1 and CDR2: SNHLY and FYNNEI. The CDR3 has 18 amino acids. The CDR3 reads CASRRDRGLTVSGNTIYF. The DNA of the CDR3 is TGTGCCAGCAGGAGAGACAGGGGCCTTACTGTCTCTGGAAACACCATATATTTT.

The V gene is TRBV28, the J gene TRBJ2-3, with D perhaps assigned TRBD1 or TRBD2 (5 bases each). The CDR3 loop spans 15 amino acids. Trimming pared 1 base from V and 7 bases from J, leaving 15 bases between. Germline assignment: CDR1 MDHEN and CDR2 SYDVKM. The DNA of the CDR3 is TGTGCCAGCAGTTTATCAGACTGGGGGAGAAATACGCAGTATTTT. Encoded protein: CASSLSDWGRNTQYF. The variable domain in full, completed from reference TRBV28 and TRBJ2-3, reads DVKVTQSSRYLVKRTGEKVFLECVQDMDHENMFWYRQDPGLGLRLIYFSYDVKMKEKGDIPEGYSVSREKKERFSLILESASTNQTSMYLCASSLSDWGRNTQYFGPGTRLTVL.

The chain employs TRBV10-1 and TRBJ2-5; D remains unclear. This CDR3 is 16 amino acids long. Germline V gene data show CDR1 as WNHNN and CDR2 as SYGVQD (reference sequence). Trimming pared 0 bases from V and 4 bases from J, leaving 15 bases between. This CDR3 reads CASSESFPVQSETQYF. CDR3 DNA: TGCGCCAGCAGTGAGTCGTTCCCAGTTCAGTCAGAGACCCAGTACTTC.

J is TRBJ2-7 and V is TRBV6-5; the match to TRBD1 covers 7 bases. V was pared by 5 bases and J by 6 bases, with 4 bases of the junction left unmatched. The V gene's germline CDR1 is MNHEY and CDR2 SVGAGI. This CDR3 contains 12 residues. Here the CDR3 DNA reads TGTGCCAGCAGTCAAGACAGGGCCGAGCAGTACTTC. The encoded protein is CASSQDRAEQYF.

Written as DNA, the CDR3 is TGTGCCAGCAGTTACTCGGACGACACGGGATTCTATGGCTACACCTTC. As protein: CASSYSDDTGFYGYTF. This rearrangement joins TRBV6-5 to TRBJ1-2; D remains unclear. V lost 0 bases and J 4 bases, leaving 15 bases between the germline ends. CDR3 size: 16 residues. Germline V gene data show CDR1 as MNHEY and CDR2 as SVGAGI.

The chain combines TRBV5-1 with TRBJ2-7; the D is unclear. V lost 1 base to trimming and J lost 3 bases, with 11 bases between them. The CDR3 covers 14 residues. Germline V gene sequence: CDR1 SGHRS, CDR2 YFSETQ. This chain's CDR3 is CASSLFPGNYEQYF. As DNA, the CDR3 is TGCGCCAGCAGCTTGTTCCCCGGAAACTACGAGCAGTACTTC.

CDR3 sequence reads: CASSVVGLDEQFF. DNA for the CDR3: TGTGCCAGCAGCGTAGTCGGTCTCGATGAGCAGTTCTTC. The chain joins TRBV9 to TRBJ2-1; D remains unclear. Germline assignment: CDR1 SGDLS and CDR2 YYNGEE. With 0 bases removed from V and 8 bases from J, the gap between germline ends came to 9 bases. CDR3 length: 13 residues. Using reference TRBV9 and TRBJ2-1 for the parts outside the CDR3, the full variable domain is DSGVTQTPKHLITATGQRVTLRCSPRSGDLSVYWYQQSLDQGLQFLIQYYNGEERAKGNILERFSAQQFPDLHSELNLSSLELGDSALYFCASSVVGLDEQFFGPGTRLTVL.

This rearrangement joins TRBV5-1 to TRBJ2-1, with D possibly called TRBD1 or TRBD2 (7 bases each). The CDR3 covers 17 residues. Germline V lookup: CDR1 SGHRS, CDR2 YFSETQ. The ends were cut back, 0 bases at V and 7 bases at J, with 20 bases in the middle. CDR3 sequence reads: CASSLAPGRQGGNEQFF. CDR3 nucleotides: TGCGCCAGCAGCTTGGCCCCGGGACGCCAGGGGGGGAATGAGCAGTTCTTC.

The V and J genes are TRBV5-1 and TRBJ2-7, with 9 bases aligning to TRBD1. Germline CDR1 and CDR2: SGHRS and YFSETQ. V dropped 3 bases and J dropped 0; count of bases not matched to a gene: 4. There are 15 residues in the CDR3. The CDR3, as DNA: TGCGCCAGCAGCTCCGGGACAGGGCGCTCCTACGAGCAGTACTTC. Protein sequence: CASSSGTGRSYEQYF.

The chain recombines TRBV25-1 with TRBJ2-7; the match to TRBD1 covers 7 bases. V gave up 5 bases and J gave up 2 bases; unmatched junction bases: 9. The CDR3 length is 15 residues. CDR1 MGHDK and CDR2 SYGVNS come from the germline V gene. The CDR3 DNA is TGTGCCAGCAGTCGCGCCAGGACAGGCCCCTACGAGCAGTACTTC. It specifies CASSRARTGPYEQYF.

This clone was seen just once. The chain recombines TRBV23-1 with TRBJ1-4, with TRBD1 matching over 7 bases. TRBV23-1 is an ORF, and what it does is uncertain. V dropped 0 bases and J dropped 0; count of bases not matched to a gene: 16. CDR3 length equals 21 residues. CDR3 sequence (DNA): TGCGCCAGCAGTCAATCGTGCGAAGGGGGCCTACCTAAAACAACTAATGAAAAACTGTTTTTT. This gives the protein CASSQSCEGGLPKTTNEKLFF.